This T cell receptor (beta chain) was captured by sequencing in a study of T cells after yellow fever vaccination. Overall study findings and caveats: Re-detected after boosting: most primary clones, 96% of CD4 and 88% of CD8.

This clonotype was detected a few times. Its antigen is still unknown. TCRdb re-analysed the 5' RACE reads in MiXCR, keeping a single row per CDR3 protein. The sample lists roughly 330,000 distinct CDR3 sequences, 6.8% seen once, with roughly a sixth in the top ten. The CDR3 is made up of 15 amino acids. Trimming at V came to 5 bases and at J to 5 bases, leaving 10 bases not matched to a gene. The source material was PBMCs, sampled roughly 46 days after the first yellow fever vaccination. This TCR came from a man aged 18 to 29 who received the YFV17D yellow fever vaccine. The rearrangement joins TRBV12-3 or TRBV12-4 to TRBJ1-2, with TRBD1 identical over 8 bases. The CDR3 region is CASSRPGQDSYGYTF. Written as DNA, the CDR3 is TGTGCCAGCAGTCGCCCGGGACAGGACTCTTATGGCTACACCTTC.